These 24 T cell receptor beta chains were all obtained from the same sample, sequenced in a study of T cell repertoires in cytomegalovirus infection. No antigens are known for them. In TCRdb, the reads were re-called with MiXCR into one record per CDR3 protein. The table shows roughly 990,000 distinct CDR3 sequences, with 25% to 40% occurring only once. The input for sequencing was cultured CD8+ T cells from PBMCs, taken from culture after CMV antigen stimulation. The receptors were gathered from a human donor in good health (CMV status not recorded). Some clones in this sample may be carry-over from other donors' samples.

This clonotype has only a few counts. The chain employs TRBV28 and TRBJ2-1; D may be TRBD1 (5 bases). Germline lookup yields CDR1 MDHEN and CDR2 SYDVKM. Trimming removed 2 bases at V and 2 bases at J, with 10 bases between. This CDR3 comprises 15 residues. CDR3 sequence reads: CASSLLGVAYNEQFF. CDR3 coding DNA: TGTGCCAGCAGTTTACTAGGGGTGGCCTACAATGAGCAGTTCTTC. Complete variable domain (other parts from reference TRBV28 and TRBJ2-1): DVKVTQSSRYLVKRTGEKVFLECVQDMDHENMFWYRQDPGLGLRLIYFSYDVKMKEKGDIPEGYSVSREKKERFSLILESASTNQTSMYLCASSLLGVAYNEQFFGPGTRLTVL.

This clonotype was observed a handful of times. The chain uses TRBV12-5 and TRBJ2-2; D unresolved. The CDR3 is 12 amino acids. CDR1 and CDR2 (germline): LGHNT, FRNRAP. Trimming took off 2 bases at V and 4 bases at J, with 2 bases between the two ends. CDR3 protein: CASGLSTGELFF. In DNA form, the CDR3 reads TGTGCTAGTGGTTTGAGCACCGGGGAGCTGTTTTTT.

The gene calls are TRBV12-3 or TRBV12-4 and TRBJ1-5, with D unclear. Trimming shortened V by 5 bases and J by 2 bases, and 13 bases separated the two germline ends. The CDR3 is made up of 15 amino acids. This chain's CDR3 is CASSVGGLGNQPQHF. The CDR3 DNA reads TGTGCCAGCAGTGTGGGTGGCCTTGGCAATCAGCCCCAGCATTTT.

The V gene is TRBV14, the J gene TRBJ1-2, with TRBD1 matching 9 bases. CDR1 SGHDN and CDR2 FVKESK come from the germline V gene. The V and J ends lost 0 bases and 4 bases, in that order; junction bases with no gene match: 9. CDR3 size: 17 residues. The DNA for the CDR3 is TGTGCCAGCAGCCAAGATCTCGAGACAGGGGGAACCTATGGCTACACCTTC. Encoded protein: CASSQDLETGGTYGYTF.

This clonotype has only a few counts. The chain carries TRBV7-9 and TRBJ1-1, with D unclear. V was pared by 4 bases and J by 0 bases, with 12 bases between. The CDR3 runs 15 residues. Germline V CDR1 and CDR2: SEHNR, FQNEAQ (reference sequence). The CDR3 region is CASSSSFTMNTEAFF. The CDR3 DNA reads TGTGCCAGCAGCTCCTCGTTCACTATGAACACTGAAGCTTTCTTT.

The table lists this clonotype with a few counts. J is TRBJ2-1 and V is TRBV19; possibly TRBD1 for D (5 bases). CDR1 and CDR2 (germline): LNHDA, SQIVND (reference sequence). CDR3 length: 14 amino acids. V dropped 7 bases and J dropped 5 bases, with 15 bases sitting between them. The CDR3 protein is CASTAVGAHNEQFF. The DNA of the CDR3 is TGTGCCAGTACCGCCGTTGGGGCCCACAATGAGCAGTTCTTC. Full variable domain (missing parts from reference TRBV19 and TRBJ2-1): DGGITQSPKYLFRKEGQNVTLSCEQNLNHDAMYWYRQDPGQGLRLIYYSQIVNDFQKGDIAEGYSVSREKKESFPLTVTSAQKNPTAFYLCASTAVGAHNEQFFGPGTRLTVL.

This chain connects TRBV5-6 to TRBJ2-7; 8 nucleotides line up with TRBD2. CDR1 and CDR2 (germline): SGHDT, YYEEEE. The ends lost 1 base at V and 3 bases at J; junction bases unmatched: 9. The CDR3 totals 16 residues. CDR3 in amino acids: CASSLSKDGRGYEQYV. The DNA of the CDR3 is TGTGCCAGCAGCTTGAGCAAGGACGGGAGGGGCTACGAGCAGTACGTC.

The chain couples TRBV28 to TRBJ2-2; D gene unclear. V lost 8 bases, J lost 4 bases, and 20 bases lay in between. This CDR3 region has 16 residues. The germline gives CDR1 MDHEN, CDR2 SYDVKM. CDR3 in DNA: TGTGCCAGCTCAACCCCGGCGACCAGGAGCACCGGGGAGCTGTTTTTT. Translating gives CASSTPATRSTGELFF.

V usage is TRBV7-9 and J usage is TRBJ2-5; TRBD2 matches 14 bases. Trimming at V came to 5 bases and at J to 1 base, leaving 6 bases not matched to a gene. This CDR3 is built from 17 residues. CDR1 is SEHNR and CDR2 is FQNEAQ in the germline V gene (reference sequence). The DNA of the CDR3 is TGTGCCAGCAGCCCGGGACTAGCGGGGGAGATCCAAGAGACCCAGTACTTC. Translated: CASSPGLAGEIQETQYF. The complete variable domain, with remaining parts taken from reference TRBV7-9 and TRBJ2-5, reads DTGVSQNPRHKITKRGQNVTFRCDPISEHNRLYWYRQTLGQGPEFLTYFQNEAQLEKSRLLSDRFSAERPKGSFSTLEIQRTEQGDSAMYLCASSPGLAGEIQETQYFGPGTRLLVL.

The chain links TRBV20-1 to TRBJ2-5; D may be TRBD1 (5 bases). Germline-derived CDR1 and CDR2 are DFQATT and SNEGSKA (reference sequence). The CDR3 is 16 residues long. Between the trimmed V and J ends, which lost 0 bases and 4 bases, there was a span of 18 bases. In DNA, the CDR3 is TGCAGTGCTAGAGATCAGGGTTCCGCGATTGGAGAGACCCAGTACTTC. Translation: CSARDQGSAIGETQYF.

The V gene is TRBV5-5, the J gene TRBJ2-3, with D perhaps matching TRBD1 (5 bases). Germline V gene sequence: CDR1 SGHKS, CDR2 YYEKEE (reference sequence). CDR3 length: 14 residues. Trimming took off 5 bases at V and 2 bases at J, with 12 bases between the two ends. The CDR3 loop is CASRDDSYTDTQYF. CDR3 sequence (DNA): TGTGCCAGCAGGGATGACAGTTACACAGATACGCAGTATTTT.

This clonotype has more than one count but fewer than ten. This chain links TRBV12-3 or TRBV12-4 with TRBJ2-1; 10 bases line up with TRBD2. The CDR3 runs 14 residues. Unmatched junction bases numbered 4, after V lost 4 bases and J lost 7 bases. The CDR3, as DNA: TGTGCCAGCAGTTCGACTAGCGGGTGGAATGAGCAGTTCTTC. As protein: CASSSTSGWNEQFF.

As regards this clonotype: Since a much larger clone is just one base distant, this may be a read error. The CDR3: CASNSGWTGDYSYNEQFF. CDR3 coding DNA: TGTGCCAGCAACTCGGGCTGGACAGGGGACTACTCCTACAATGAGCAGTTCTTC. The V gene is TRBV6-5, the J gene TRBJ2-1, with 9 bases that match TRBD1. The V gene's germline CDR1 is MNHEY and CDR2 SVGAGI. This CDR3 comprises 18 residues. Trimming removed 7 bases from V and 0 bases from J; junction bases left unmatched: 13.

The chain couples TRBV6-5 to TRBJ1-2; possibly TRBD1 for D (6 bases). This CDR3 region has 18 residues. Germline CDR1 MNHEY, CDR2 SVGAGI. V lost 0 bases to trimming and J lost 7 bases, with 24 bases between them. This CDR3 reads CASSYSAPGALGGRGYTF. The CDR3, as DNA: TGTGCCAGCAGTTACTCCGCCCCAGGGGCCCTAGGGGGACGTGGCTACACCTTC.

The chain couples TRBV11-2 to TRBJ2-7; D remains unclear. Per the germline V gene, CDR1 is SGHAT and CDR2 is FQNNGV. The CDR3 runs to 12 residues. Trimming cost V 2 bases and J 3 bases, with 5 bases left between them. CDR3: CASSLWDYEQYV. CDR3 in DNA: TGTGCCAGCAGCTTATGGGACTACGAGCAGTACGTC.

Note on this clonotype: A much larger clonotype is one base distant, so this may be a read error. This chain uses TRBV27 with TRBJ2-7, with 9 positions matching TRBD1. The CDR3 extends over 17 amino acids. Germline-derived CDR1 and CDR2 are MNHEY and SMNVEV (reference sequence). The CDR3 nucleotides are TGTGTCAGCAGTCCTATCCCGGGGGGACAGGGTCTCTACGAGCAGTACTTC. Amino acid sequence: CVSSPIPGGQGLYEQYF.

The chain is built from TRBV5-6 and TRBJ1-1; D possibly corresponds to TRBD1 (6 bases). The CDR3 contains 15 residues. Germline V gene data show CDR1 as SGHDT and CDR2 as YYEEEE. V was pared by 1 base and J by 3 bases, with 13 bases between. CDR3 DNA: TGTGCCAGCAGCTTGAGGGGGAGGGAGTACACTGAAGCTTTCTTT. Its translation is CASSLRGREYTEAFF.

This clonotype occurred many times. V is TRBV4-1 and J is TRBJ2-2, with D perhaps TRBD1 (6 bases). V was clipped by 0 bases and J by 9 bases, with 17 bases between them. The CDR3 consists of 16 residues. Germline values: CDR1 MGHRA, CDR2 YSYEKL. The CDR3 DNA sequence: TGCGCCAGCAGCCAAGATTCCTTCAGGGGTGACCGGGAGCTGTTTTTT. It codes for CASSQDSFRGDRELFF.

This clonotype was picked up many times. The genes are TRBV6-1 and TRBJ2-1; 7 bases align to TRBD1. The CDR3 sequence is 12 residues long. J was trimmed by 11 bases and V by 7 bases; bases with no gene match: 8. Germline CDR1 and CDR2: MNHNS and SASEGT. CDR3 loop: CASTPDREQQFF. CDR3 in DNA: TGTGCCAGCACCCCAGACAGGGAACAGCAGTTCTTC.

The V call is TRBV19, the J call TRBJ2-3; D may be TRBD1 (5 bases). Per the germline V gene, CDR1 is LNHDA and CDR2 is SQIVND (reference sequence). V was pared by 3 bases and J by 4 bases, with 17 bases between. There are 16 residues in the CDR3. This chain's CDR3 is CASSMESGNPSDTQYF. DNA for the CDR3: TGTGCCAGTAGTATGGAGTCAGGGAATCCGTCAGATACGCAGTATTTT.

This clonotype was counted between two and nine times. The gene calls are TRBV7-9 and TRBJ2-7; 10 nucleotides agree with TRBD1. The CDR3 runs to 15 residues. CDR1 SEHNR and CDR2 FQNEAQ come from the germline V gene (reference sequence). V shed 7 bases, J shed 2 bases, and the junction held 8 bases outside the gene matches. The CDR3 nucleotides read TGTGCCAGCATCTTGGGACAGGGGACGGCCTACGAGCAGTACTTC. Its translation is CASILGQGTAYEQYF.

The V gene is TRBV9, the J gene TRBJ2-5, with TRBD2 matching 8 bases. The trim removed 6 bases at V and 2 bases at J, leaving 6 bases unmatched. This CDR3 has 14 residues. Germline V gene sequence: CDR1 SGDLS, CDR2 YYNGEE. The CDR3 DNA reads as TGTGCCAGCACGAGAGGCGGGGGGCAAGAGACCCAGTACTTC. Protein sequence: CASTRGGGQETQYF.

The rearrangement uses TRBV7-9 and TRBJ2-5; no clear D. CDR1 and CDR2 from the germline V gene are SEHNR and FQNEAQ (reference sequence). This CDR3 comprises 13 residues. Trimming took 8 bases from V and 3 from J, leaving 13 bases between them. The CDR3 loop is CASFGGVEETQYF. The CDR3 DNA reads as TGTGCCAGCTTCGGTGGGGTAGAAGAGACCCAGTACTTC.

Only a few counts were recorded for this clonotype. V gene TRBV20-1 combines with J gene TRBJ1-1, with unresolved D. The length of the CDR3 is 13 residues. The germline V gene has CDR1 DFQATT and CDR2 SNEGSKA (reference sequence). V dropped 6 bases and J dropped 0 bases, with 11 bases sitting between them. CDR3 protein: CSATQGMNTEAFF. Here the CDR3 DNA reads TGCAGTGCCACCCAAGGGATGAACACTGAAGCTTTCTTT.